Presented here are 32 T cell receptor beta chains from one specimen sequenced in a study of cytomegalovirus exposure and HLA in healthy donors. 60 Vbeta and 13 Jbeta primers were used in PCR. Produced via immunoSEQ multiplex PCR; TCRdb's table is partial and in-frame only. Of some 100,000 clones in the sample, around three quarters were seen once. Sequenced sample: PBMCs. All receptors derive from a female donor in good health and CMV-seropositive.

Concerning this clone itself: One junction end does not reproduce the germline sequence, and a read error may be involved. The V gene is TRBV6-1, the J gene TRBJ2-6; perhaps TRBD1 as D (5 bases). Germline loops: CDR1 MNHNS, CDR2 SASEGT. This CDR3 has 16 residues. This CDR3 reads CASSQVTVPGANGLTF. The CDR3 DNA reads as TGTGCCAGCAGTCAAGTGACCGTTCCTGGGGCCAACGGCCTGACTTTC.

V usage is TRBV5-1 and J usage is TRBJ1-4; 10 bases map to TRBD1. This CDR3 spans 19 amino acids. V lost 4 bases and J lost 1; bases outside the gene matches: 13. Germline CDR1 is SGHRS and CDR2 is YFSETQ. Here the CDR3 reads CASSPEGGTGARTNEKLFF. The CDR3 DNA follows: TGCGCCAGCAGCCCGGAGGGAGGGACAGGGGCGAGAACTAATGAAAAACTGTTTTTT.

The chain has TRBV7-2 and TRBJ1-2, with D perhaps matching TRBD1 (6 bases). Trimming removed 1 base at V and 2 bases at J, with 11 bases between. Germline lookup yields CDR1 SGHTA and CDR2 FQGNSA. CDR3 size: 15 residues. CDR3: CASSLEAGANYGYTF. The CDR3 nucleotides read TGTGCCAGCAGCTTAGAGGCAGGGGCCAACTATGGCTACACCTTC.

The CDR3 sequence: CAWNGVLSEAFF. The CDR3 coding sequence is TGTGCCTGGAACGGGGTCCTGTCTGAAGCTTTCTTT. V and J are TRBV30 and TRBJ1-1; no firm D call. Germline-derived CDR1 and CDR2 are GTSNPN and SVGIG (reference sequence). V was trimmed by 4 bases and J by 6 bases, leaving 12 bases between them. This CDR3 has 12 residues. Based on the CDR3 plus reference TRBV30 and TRBJ1-1, the full variable domain is SQTIHQWPATLVQPVGSPLSLECTVEGTSNPNLYWYRQAAGRGLQLLFYSVGIGQISSEVPQNLSASRPQDRQFILSSKKLLLSDSGFYLCAWNGVLSEAFFGQGTRLTVV.

The chain has TRBV7-8 and TRBJ1-1; maybe TRBD1 (5 bases). The germline gives CDR1 SGHVS, CDR2 FQNEAQ. V lost 2 bases and J 0 bases, leaving 13 bases between the germline ends. The CDR3 consists of 16 residues. CDR3 sequence (DNA): TGTGCCAGCAGCTTATCGGGTGGGGGGGTGAACACTGAAGCTTTCTTT. Translating it yields CASSLSGGGVNTEAFF.

The gene calls are TRBV5-1 and TRBJ2-7, with TRBD1 identical over 7 bases. Germline V gene lookup returns CDR1 SGHRS and CDR2 YFSETQ. The CDR3 length is 15 residues. V shed 4 bases and J 5 bases; nucleotides not matched to a gene: 12. The CDR3: CASSEGQRGGDEQYF. The CDR3 bases are TGCGCCAGCAGCGAAGGACAGCGAGGGGGCGACGAGCAGTACTTC. Drawing the rest from reference TRBV5-1 and TRBJ2-7, the complete variable domain is KAGVTQTPRYLIKTRGQQVTLSCSPISGHRSVSWYQQTPGQGLQFLFEYFSETQRNKGNFPGRFSGRQFSNSRSEMNVSTLELGDSALYLCASSEGQRGGDEQYFGPGTRLTVT.

The rearrangement links TRBV2 to TRBJ1-2; 7 bases are a match to TRBD1. Germline CDR1 and CDR2: SNHLY and FYNNEI. Trimming at V came to 7 bases and at J to 5 bases, leaving 10 bases not matched to a gene. CDR3 size: 14 residues. The CDR3 coding sequence is TGTGCCAGCAAGGGGGCGGCGGGGGGTTATGGCTACACCTTC. This codes for CASKGAAGGYGYTF.

The chain is built from TRBV6-5 and TRBJ1-5, with 8 bases matching TRBD1. The V gene end was trimmed by 5 bases and the J gene end by 4 bases; junction bases not matched to a gene: 7. The CDR3 has 15 amino acids. The germline gives CDR1 MNHEY, CDR2 SVGAGI. The CDR3 DNA sequence: TGTGCCAGCAGTGCGCAGGGGGCGGCTAATCAGCCCCAGCATTTT. It codes for CASSAQGAANQPQHF.

The chain recombines TRBV13 with TRBJ2-1; 12 nucleotides match TRBD2. CDR3 length: 17 amino acids. With V trimmed by 5 bases and J by 3 bases, 8 bases remained unmatched. CDR1 is PRHDT and CDR2 is FYEKMQ in the germline V gene (reference sequence). Here the CDR3 DNA reads TGTGCCAGCAGCCCCCGGGGGACTAGCGGGTTCTACAATGAGCAGTTCTTC. Translation: CASSPRGTSGFYNEQFF.

The V gene is TRBV5-5, the J gene TRBJ1-4; no definite D call. Trimming pared 0 bases from V and 2 bases from J, leaving 8 bases between. The CDR3 runs to 15 residues. CDR1 SGHKS and CDR2 YYEKEE come from the germline V gene (reference sequence). The CDR3 spells CASSLEAGTNEKLFF. In nucleotides, the CDR3 is TGTGCCAGCAGCTTGGAGGCGGGGACTAATGAAAAACTGTTTTTT.

This clone was seen a few times. V gene TRBV6-1 combines with J gene TRBJ2-1; 9 bases align to TRBD1. This CDR3 has 15 amino acids. Germline V gene data show CDR1 as MNHNS and CDR2 as SASEGT. V was pared by 10 bases and J by 5 bases, with 12 bases of the junction left unmatched. The CDR3 loop is CATADRGGLHNEQFF. CDR3 nucleotide sequence: TGTGCCACCGCAGACAGGGGGGGCCTGCACAATGAGCAGTTCTTC.

The V gene is TRBV9, the J gene TRBJ2-7, with D tentatively TRBD1 (5 bases). The CDR3 runs to 15 residues. CDR1 is SGDLS, CDR2 YYNGEE, per germline. The V gene lost 0 bases and the J gene lost 5 bases, with 15 bases spanning the gap. CDR3 nucleotide sequence: TGTGCCAGCAGCGTAGAGGCCCCGGACAAGAACGAGCAGTACTTC. Amino acids: CASSVEAPDKNEQYF. Full variable domain (rest looked up from reference TRBV9 and TRBJ2-7): DSGVTQTPKHLITATGQRVTLRCSPRSGDLSVYWYQQSLDQGLQFLIQYYNGEERAKGNILERFSAQQFPDLHSELNLSSLELGDSALYFCASSVEAPDKNEQYFGPGTRLTVT.

This clone was picked up a small number of times. The rearrangement links TRBV30 to TRBJ2-2, with TRBD2 identical over 13 bases. The CDR3 spans 17 residues. The V gene end was trimmed by 1 base and the J gene end by 4 bases; junction bases not matched to a gene: 6. The germline CDR1 and CDR2 sequences are GTSNPN and SVGIG (reference sequence). CDR3 protein: CAWSGGLAGATTGELFF. Written as DNA, the CDR3 is TGTGCCTGGAGTGGCGGACTAGCGGGAGCGACCACCGGGGAGCTGTTTTTT.

This clone qualifies as medium-sized. J is TRBJ1-2 and V is TRBV6-5; 7 bases line up with TRBD1. CDR1 and CDR2 from the germline V gene are MNHEY and SVGAGI. CDR3 length: 13 residues. V gave up 5 bases and J gave up 8 bases; unmatched junction bases: 8. CDR3 in amino acids: CASSIRQGGGYTF. Here the CDR3 DNA reads TGTGCCAGCAGTATTCGACAGGGAGGAGGCTACACCTTC.

The V gene is TRBV12-5, the J gene TRBJ2-1; 7 bases line up with TRBD1. Germline CDR1 and CDR2: LGHNT and FRNRAP. V shed 0 bases, J shed 2 bases, and the junction held 4 bases outside the gene matches. The CDR3 runs to 16 residues. The CDR3 DNA sequence: TGTGCTAGTGGTTTGGTGACAGGGAAAACCTACAATGAGCAGTTCTTC. Amino acids: CASGLVTGKTYNEQFF. Together with reference TRBV12-5 and TRBJ2-1, the CDR3 gives the full variable domain: DARVTQTPRHKVTEMGQEVTMRCQPILGHNTVFWYRQTMMQGLELLAYFRNRAPLDDSGMPKDRFSAEMPDATLATLKIQPSEPRDSAVYFCASGLVTGKTYNEQFFGPGTRLTVL.

This clone was counted a single time. J is TRBJ2-3 and V is TRBV13; D not resolved. This CDR3 contains 14 residues. The germline CDR1 and CDR2 sequences are PRHDT and FYEKMQ (reference sequence). The V end lost 0 bases, the J end lost 2 bases, and 6 bases lay between the germline ends. The CDR3 coding sequence is TGTGCCAGCAGCTTAGGACTGGTCACAGATACGCAGTATTTT. The encoded protein is CASSLGLVTDTQYF.

V usage is TRBV7-2 and J usage is TRBJ1-2; TRBD1 aligns across 9 bases. The CDR3 runs 15 residues. The germline V gene encodes CDR1 SGHTA and CDR2 FQGNSA. The junction had 7 bases not matched to a gene; V was cut back by 4 bases and J by 4 bases. The CDR3 is CASSSGTGSTYGYTF. CDR3 nucleotide sequence: TGTGCCAGCAGCTCTGGGACAGGGTCGACCTATGGCTACACCTTC.

V is TRBV5-4 and J is TRBJ1-1, with 8 bases that match TRBD1. V lost 4 bases and J lost 5; bases outside the gene matches: 7. Germline CDR1 SGHNT, CDR2 YYREEE (reference sequence). The CDR3 length is 14 residues. Here the CDR3 reads CASSPGTGGTEAFF. For the CDR3, the DNA is TGTGCCAGCAGCCCCGGAACAGGGGGGACTGAAGCTTTCTTT. The full variable domain, its missing parts supplied by reference TRBV5-4 and TRBJ1-1, is ETGVTQSPTHLIKTRGQQVTLRCSSQSGHNTVSWYQQALGQGPQFIFQYYREEENGRGNFPPRFSGLQFPNYSSELNVNALELDDSALYLCASSPGTGGTEAFFGQGTRLTVV.

This clone was seen just once. J is TRBJ2-1 and V is TRBV11-2, with a tentative D call TRBD2 (7 bases). The germline CDR1 and CDR2 sequences are SGHAT and FQNNGV. The CDR3 sequence is 17 residues long. Between the trimmed V and J ends, which lost 2 bases and 7 bases, there was a span of 21 bases. CDR3 nucleotide sequence: TGTGCCAGCAGCTTACGGACTAGTTGGGGCCAGGGGAATGAGCAGTTCTTC. Its protein product is CASSLRTSWGQGNEQFF.

This clone was observed once. J is TRBJ1-2 and V is TRBV2; D unresolved. V lost 7 bases, J lost 7 bases, and 16 bases lay in between. Germline CDR1 SNHLY, CDR2 FYNNEI. This CDR3 has 13 amino acids. CDR3: CASNGEYASGYTF. CDR3 DNA: TGTGCCAGCAACGGGGAGTATGCTTCTGGCTACACCTTC.

The CDR3, as DNA: TGCGCCAGCAGCCAATCCGGGACAGGGATGCGTACCGGGGAGCTGTTTTTT. Amino acids: CASSQSGTGMRTGELFF. The V gene is TRBV4-1, the J gene TRBJ2-2; 9 bases map to TRBD1. The V gene end was trimmed by 2 bases and the J gene end by 5 bases; junction bases not matched to a gene: 9. This CDR3 region has 17 residues. Germline CDR1 is MGHRA and CDR2 is YSYEKL.

This chain joins TRBV7-9 and TRBJ2-1; no clear D. Germline lookup yields CDR1 SEHNR and CDR2 FQNEAQ (reference sequence). V was pared by 2 bases and J by 8 bases, with 7 bases between. CDR3 length: 12 residues. CDR3 sequence reads: CASSLSWHEQFF. The CDR3 DNA is TGTGCCAGCAGCTTATCTTGGCATGAGCAGTTCTTC.

CDR3 bases: TGCGCCAGCAGCTTGGGACTAGCCCCCACCCCCACAGATACGCAGTATTTT. Translating it yields CASSLGLAPTPTDTQYF. This chain connects TRBV5-1 to TRBJ2-3; 7 nucleotides agree with TRBD2. The CDR3 has 17 amino acids. The germline gives CDR1 SGHRS, CDR2 YFSETQ. Unmatched junction bases numbered 9, after V lost 0 bases and J lost 2 bases.

The chain combines TRBV30 with TRBJ2-3, with TRBD2 identical over 9 bases. The CDR3 spans 13 residues. Germline CDR1 GTSNPN, CDR2 SVGIG (reference sequence). Trimming at V came to 4 bases and at J to 14 bases, leaving 13 bases not matched to a gene. The CDR3 is CAWTGTSSGEVYF. As DNA, the CDR3 is TGTGCCTGGACCGGGACTAGCTCCGGAGAGGTGTATTTT.

The V call is TRBV7-2, the J call TRBJ2-7; tentatively, D is TRBD2 (5 bases). This CDR3 is built from 13 residues. V lost 1 base and J lost 4, with 8 bases in between. The V gene's germline CDR1 is SGHTA and CDR2 FQGNSA. Written as DNA, the CDR3 is TGTGCCAGCAGCTTAGTTTCGGGATACGAGCAGTACTTC. Protein product: CASSLVSGYEQYF.

V gene TRBV7-2 combines with J gene TRBJ1-1; D perhaps matches TRBD1 (5 bases). This CDR3 comprises 14 residues. Germline lookup yields CDR1 SGHTA and CDR2 FQGNSA. V lost 5 bases and J lost 1, with 11 bases in between. The CDR3 nucleotides read TGTGCCAGCAGCCCAGGGCGTCAGAACACTGAAGCTTTCTTT. It yields the protein CASSPGRQNTEAFF.

This CDR3 is CASETSGGLYNEQFF. CDR3 DNA sequence: TGCGCCAGCGAGACTAGCGGGGGGCTCTACAATGAGCAGTTCTTC. This chain joins TRBV10-2 and TRBJ2-1, with 13 nucleotides matching TRBD2. The CDR3 is made up of 15 amino acids. Per the germline V gene, CDR1 is WSHSY and CDR2 is SAAADI. After removal of 8 bases from V and 3 bases from J, the junction contained 4 bases not matched to a gene.

The chain carries TRBV4-1 and TRBJ2-7; 8 bases match TRBD1. The CDR3 is made up of 14 amino acids. Germline V gene lookup returns CDR1 MGHRA and CDR2 YSYEKL. The J segment lost 4 bases and the V segment lost 5 bases, leaving 7 bases of the junction unmatched. CDR3 nucleotide sequence: TGCGCCAGCAGCGAACGGGACAGGCCTTACGAGCAGTACTTC. Residues: CASSERDRPYEQYF.

The V and J genes are TRBV4-3 and TRBJ2-2; D uncertain. Per germline, CDR1 LGHNA and CDR2 YSLEER. V lost 6 bases to trimming and J lost 7 bases, with 9 bases between them. The CDR3 extends over 12 amino acids. CDR3 nucleotide sequence: TGCGCCAGCAGAGGAGTAAACGGGGAGCTGTTTTTT. Translated, it gives CASRGVNGELFF.

Turning to this clone: One junction end disagrees with the germline gene, perhaps due to a read error. The V and J genes are TRBV30 and TRBJ1-3, with 9 bases lining up with TRBD1. In germline, CDR1 is GTSNPN, CDR2 SVGIG (reference sequence). The CDR3 is made up of 12 amino acids. The CDR3 sequence is CAWGAQGQGQIF. The CDR3 nucleotides read TGTGCCTGGGGGGCTCAGGGACAGGGCCAAATTTTT.

This sequence joins TRBV19 and TRBJ1-6; D not resolved. Trimming pared 5 bases from V and 9 bases from J, leaving 11 bases between. The germline gives CDR1 LNHDA, CDR2 SQIVND (reference sequence). This CDR3 is 13 amino acids long. CDR3 amino acids: CASSFPTRSPLHF. Written as DNA, the CDR3 is TGTGCCAGTAGTTTCCCGACACGTTCACCCCTCCACTTT.

V usage is TRBV27 and J usage is TRBJ1-1; TRBD1 might be the D (6 bases). Between the trimmed V and J ends, which lost 4 bases and 4 bases, there was a span of 19 bases. The CDR3 runs to 16 residues. Germline lookup yields CDR1 MNHEY and CDR2 SMNVEV (reference sequence). In nucleotides, the CDR3 is TGTGCCAGCAGTTCAGGACGAAGGGGGACAACCACTGAAGCTTTCTTT. Protein sequence: CASSSGRRGTTTEAFF.